Given below is one T cell receptor beta chain in context. These data are taken from a study of blood T cell repertoires in COVID-19. Whole-study context: Samples came from the United States, Italy and Spain, spanning acute and convalescent COVID-19. T cells, B-cell-depleted T cells, or PBMCs provided the cDNA or gDNA that served as material.

Germline V gives CDR1 MNHEY, CDR2 SMNVEV (reference sequence). The V gene end was trimmed by 4 bases and the J gene end by 7 bases; junction bases not matched to a gene: 6. The CDR3 is 13 amino acids. Original methodology: Counts of nucleated cells, estimated from reference gene primer amplification, were obtained. Only in-frame clones appear in the TCRdb table, and some are missing; sequencing was by immunoSEQ multiplex PCR. That table furnishes V, J and clone size, whereas the DNA furnished D and trimming. The sample lists tens of thousands of clones, about 91% occurring once. The sample consisted of peripheral blood. The receptor was derived from a man in his fifties or sixties with acute or convalescent COVID-19. This rearrangement joins TRBV27 to TRBJ1-2; 7 bases agree with TRBD1. Here the CDR3 DNA reads TGTGCCAGCAGTTCGATCCCAGGGGGTGGCTACACCTTC. Protein sequence: CASSSIPGGGYTF.